This entry lists 3 T cell receptor beta chains sequenced from one sample in a study of tissue T cells after allogeneic stem cell transplantation. Using immunoSEQ multiplex PCR, the repertoire was profiled, and TCRdb retains in-frame clones only, with some absent. The table lists more than 10,000 clones, 35% to 40% of them singletons. Described time point: mouse harvest day 7 after allogeneic transplant. Mouse grafts combined 10^7 T-cell-depleted bone marrow cells with 10^6 splenic CD5+ T cells. The sample was skin. The origin of the receptors is a female BALB/c mouse given C57BL/6 T cells with graft-versus-host disease after an allogeneic hematopoietic cell transplant.

To note about this clone: Mouse names are used for the genes. The observed sequence ends 1 residue before the CDR3 terminus, with the missing tail filled in from the germline J gene. The genes are TRBV26 and TRBJ2-5, with D possibly TRBD2 on 7 matching bases. V shed 4 bases and J shed 5 bases, with 10 bases lying between them. Germline CDR1 reads KGHPV; CDR2 reads FQNQEV (reference sequence). The CDR3 contains 13 residues. CDR3 bases read: TGTGCCAGCAGTCCCGGGGGGCGAGACACCCAGTAC. It translates to CASSPGGRDTQY. The entire CDR3 reads CASSPGGRDTQYF.

As concerns this clone: This clone may be a read error of a much larger clone one base away. Mouse gene names and germline throughout. The read comes to an end 1 residue before the CDR3 does, leaving the germline J gene to fill in the end. The same CDR3 arises from other DNA sequences in this sample as well. This chain joins TRBV26 and TRBJ1-2; the D gene is possibly TRBD1 (6 bases). The CDR3 contains 13 residues. The V and J ends lost 6 bases and 1 base respectively, with 9 bases between them. Germline CDR1 is KGHPV and CDR2 is FQNQEV (reference sequence). The CDR3 sequence is CASSLGQNSDYTF. The sequenced part of the CDR3 DNA is TGTGCCAGCAGCCTGGGACAAAACTCCGACTACACC.

Concerning this clone: Genes and germline are mouse. The read ends 1 residue early relative to the CDR3; the germline J gene fills the gap. V gene TRBV3 combines with J gene TRBJ1-4, with TRBD1 matching over 9 bases. This CDR3 contains 14 residues. CDR1 is SNHLY, CDR2 FYNGKV, per germline (reference sequence). V was clipped by 7 bases and J by 3 bases; unmatched bases: 3. The CDR3 DNA, read in part, is TGTGCCAGCACCGGGACAGGGCCCAACGAAAGATTATTT. It translates to CASTGTGPNERLF. In full, the CDR3 reads CASTGTGPNERLFF.